This T cell receptor beta chain is drawn from a study of cytomegalovirus exposure and HLA in healthy donors. Study-level findings and limits: V- and J-gene trimming in TCR beta was tied to a missense DCLRE1C variant by an analysis performed later.

The primer mix had 60 Vbeta and 13 Jbeta primers. The method was immunoSEQ multiplex PCR; TCRdb's version includes in-frame clones alone and lacks a portion of them. Altogether under 200,000 clones are present, roughly 71% being singletons, with the ten largest covering 2.5% to 3%. With regard to this clone: Its antigen is not known.

In germline, CDR1 is SGHKS, CDR2 YYEKEE (reference sequence). This CDR3 has 14 amino acids. V lost 0 bases to trimming and J lost 7 bases; unmatched junction nucleotides: 3. The specimen was PBMCs. The TCR sequence derives from a woman in her forties or fifties in good health and CMV-seropositive. The chain has TRBV5-5 and TRBJ1-4; the match to TRBD1 covers 7 bases. The CDR3 coding sequence is TGTGCCAGCAGCTTGGGAGGGGGCGTTGAAAAACTGTTTTTT. It is translated as CASSLGGGVEKLFF.